The clone carrying this T cell receptor beta chain was counted a few times. Its antigen is unidentified. Naive, central memory, regulatory and stem cell-like memory cells within the CD4+ compartment were sorted using CD45RO/CCR7/CD25/CD127/CD95/CD27. The sample comes from a study of beta chain features in type 1 diabetes. Study-level findings and limits: TCRB rearrangement may or may not be influenced by HLA type; here this remained unresolved. Shortening of TCRB CDR3s, moderate but significant, appeared in all four CD4+ subsets of Type 1 diabetes patients.

Reverse transcribing all isolated RNA meant expressed TCRB transcripts were sequenced. Assay used: immunoSEQ multiplex PCR; TCRdb lists only in-frame clones, some missing. The profile shows about 220,000 clones, approximately 11% of them singletons. The CDR3 has 14 amino acids. Per the germline V gene, CDR1 is SGHTA and CDR2 is FQGNSA. V lost 5 bases and J lost 1, with 12 bases in between. The sequence came from a man aged 18-30 years in good health. This sequence joins TRBV7-2 and TRBJ2-7, with a tentative D call TRBD1 (6 bases). Sequenced sample: central memory CD4+ T cells from blood. CDR3 in amino acids: CASSRRQASYEQYF. The CDR3 region has the DNA TGTGCCAGCAGCCGAAGACAGGCATCCTACGAGCAGTACTTC.